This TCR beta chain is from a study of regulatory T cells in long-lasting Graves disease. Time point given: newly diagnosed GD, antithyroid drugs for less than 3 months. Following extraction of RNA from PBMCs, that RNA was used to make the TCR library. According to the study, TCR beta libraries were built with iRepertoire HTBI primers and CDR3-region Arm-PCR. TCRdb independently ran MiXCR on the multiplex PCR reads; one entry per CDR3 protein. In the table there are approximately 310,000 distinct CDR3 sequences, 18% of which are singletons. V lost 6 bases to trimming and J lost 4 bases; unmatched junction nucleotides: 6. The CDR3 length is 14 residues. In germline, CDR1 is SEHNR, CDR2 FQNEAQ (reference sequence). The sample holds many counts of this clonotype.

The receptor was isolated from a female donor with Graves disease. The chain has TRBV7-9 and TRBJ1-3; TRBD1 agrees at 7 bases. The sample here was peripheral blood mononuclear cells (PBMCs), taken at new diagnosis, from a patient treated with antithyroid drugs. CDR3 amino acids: CASRHRDRGNTIYF. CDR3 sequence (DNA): TGTGCCAGCAGACACCGGGACAGAGGAAACACCATATATTTT.